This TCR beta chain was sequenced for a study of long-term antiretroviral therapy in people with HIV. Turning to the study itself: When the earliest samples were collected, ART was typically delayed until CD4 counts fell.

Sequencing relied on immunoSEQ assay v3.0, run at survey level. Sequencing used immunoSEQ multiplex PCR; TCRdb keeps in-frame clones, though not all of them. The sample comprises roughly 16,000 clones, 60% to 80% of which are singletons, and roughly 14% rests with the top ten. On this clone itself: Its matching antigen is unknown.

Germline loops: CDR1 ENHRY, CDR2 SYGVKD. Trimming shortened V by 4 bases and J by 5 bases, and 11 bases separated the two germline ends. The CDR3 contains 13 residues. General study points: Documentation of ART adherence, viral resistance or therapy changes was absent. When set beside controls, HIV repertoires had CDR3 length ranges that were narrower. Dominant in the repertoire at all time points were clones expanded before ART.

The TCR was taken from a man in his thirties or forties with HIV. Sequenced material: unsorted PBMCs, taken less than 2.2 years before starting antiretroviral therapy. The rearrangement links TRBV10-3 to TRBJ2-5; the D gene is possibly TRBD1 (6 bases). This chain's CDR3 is CAISGGPGETQYF. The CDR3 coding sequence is TGTGCCATCAGTGGGGGGCCGGGTGAGACCCAGTACTTC.